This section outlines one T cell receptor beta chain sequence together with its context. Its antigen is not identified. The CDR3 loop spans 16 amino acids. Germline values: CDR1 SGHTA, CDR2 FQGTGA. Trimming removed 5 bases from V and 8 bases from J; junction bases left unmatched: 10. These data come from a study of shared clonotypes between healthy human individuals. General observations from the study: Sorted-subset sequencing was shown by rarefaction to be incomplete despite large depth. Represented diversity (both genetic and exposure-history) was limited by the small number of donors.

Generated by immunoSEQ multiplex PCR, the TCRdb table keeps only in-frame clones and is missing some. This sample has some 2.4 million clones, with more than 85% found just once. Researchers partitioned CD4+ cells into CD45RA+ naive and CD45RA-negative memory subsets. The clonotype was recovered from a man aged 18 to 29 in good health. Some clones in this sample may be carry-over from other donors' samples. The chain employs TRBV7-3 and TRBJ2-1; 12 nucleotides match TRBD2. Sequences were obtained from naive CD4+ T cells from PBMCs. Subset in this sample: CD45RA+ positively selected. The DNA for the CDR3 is TGTGCCAGCAGCCGGACCCGGACTAGCGGGAAACATGAGCAGTTCTTC. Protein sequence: CASSRTRTSGKHEQFF.